This passage covers 27 T cell receptor beta chains from one sample sequenced in a study of shared clonotypes between healthy human individuals. Profiling relied on immunoSEQ multiplex PCR, and the TCRdb table lists in-frame clones only, not all of them. Counted here are about 990,000 clones, approximately 80% occurring once; the ten biggest clones make up roughly 0.62%. Sequencing input: memory CD4+ T cells from PBMCs. The subset: CD45RA-negative fraction. The receptors were sampled from a young man in good health. Some clones in this sample may be carry-over from other donors' samples.

The genes are TRBV28 and TRBJ2-5; TRBD2 matches 12 bases. Germline values: CDR1 MDHEN, CDR2 SYDVKM. This CDR3 has 15 residues. Trimming removed 7 bases from V and 4 bases from J; junction bases left unmatched: 7. The CDR3 spells CASTKLAGGGETQYF. In DNA, the CDR3 is TGTGCCAGCACCAAACTAGCGGGAGGTGGAGAGACCCAGTACTTC.

V is TRBV10-3 and J is TRBJ2-7, with D perhaps TRBD1 (5 bases). Germline V lookup: CDR1 ENHRY, CDR2 SYGVKD. This CDR3 is 15 amino acids long. V gave up 2 bases and J gave up 0 bases, with 11 bases separating them. The chain's CDR3 is CAISEGAVPSYEQYF. CDR3 sequence (DNA): TGTGCCATCAGTGAGGGGGCGGTACCCTCCTACGAGCAGTACTTC.

This chain uses TRBV19 with TRBJ2-2, with 14 bases lining up with TRBD2. Per germline, CDR1 LNHDA and CDR2 SQIVND (reference sequence). The J segment lost 1 base and the V segment lost 6 bases, leaving 1 base of the junction unmatched. The CDR3 is 16 amino acids. CDR3 amino acids: CASRGTSGRNTGELFF. The CDR3 nucleotides read TGTGCCAGTAGAGGGACTAGCGGGAGGAACACCGGGGAGCTGTTTTTT. The full variable domain, with the rest looked up from reference TRBV19 and TRBJ2-2, is DGGITQSPKYLFRKEGQNVTLSCEQNLNHDAMYWYRQDPGQGLRLIYYSQIVNDFQKGDIAEGYSVSREKKESFPLTVTSAQKNPTAFYLCASRGTSGRNTGELFFGEGSRLTVL.

The sample holds one count of this clone. The chain carries TRBV5-5 and TRBJ2-6, with D uncertain. CDR3 length: 17 residues. CDR1 and CDR2 from the germline V gene are SGHKS and YYEKEE (reference sequence). V lost 2 bases, J lost 2 bases, and 14 bases lay in between. The CDR3 spells CASSLGPGGAGANVLTF. CDR3 DNA: TGTGCCAGCAGCTTAGGGCCAGGTGGTGCTGGGGCCAACGTCCTGACTTTC.

The DNA of the CDR3 is TGTGCCAGCAGCTTAAGGGGGGGAATTACTGAAGCTTTCTTT. Its translation: CASSLRGGITEAFF. The V call is TRBV11-2, the J call TRBJ1-1, with TRBD1 as a possible D gene (6 bases). Germline V gene sequence: CDR1 SGHAT, CDR2 FQNNGV. V was cut by 2 bases and J by 5 bases, with 12 bases left in between. This CDR3 is built from 14 residues.

This chain connects TRBV7-9 to TRBJ2-1; TRBD2 aligns across 14 bases. From germline, CDR1 is SEHNR and CDR2 FQNEAQ (reference sequence). Trimming cost V 5 bases and J 0 bases; bases outside gene matches: 3. The length of the CDR3 is 17 residues. For the CDR3, the DNA is TGTGCCAGCAGCCGAGGGACTAGCGGGAGCTCCTACAATGAGCAGTTCTTC. Protein product: CASSRGTSGSSYNEQFF. Using reference TRBV7-9 and TRBJ2-1 for the parts outside the CDR3, the full variable domain is DTGVSQNPRHKITKRGQNVTFRCDPISEHNRLYWYRQTLGQGPEFLTYFQNEAQLEKSRLLSDRFSAERPKGSFSTLEIQRTEQGDSAMYLCASSRGTSGSSYNEQFFGPGTRLTVL.

The J gene is TRBJ2-3, the V gene TRBV7-9, with a tentative D call TRBD2 (6 bases). Germline values: CDR1 SEHNR, CDR2 FQNEAQ (reference sequence). Trimming took off 1 base at V and 2 bases at J, with 10 bases between the two ends. The CDR3 is 15 residues long. CDR3 protein: CASSLGGVSTDTQYF. CDR3 DNA: TGTGCCAGCAGCTTAGGCGGGGTTTCCACAGATACGCAGTATTTT.

Points on this clone: This sample also contains other DNA sequences that code for the same CDR3. This sequence joins TRBV7-3 and TRBJ2-5; TRBD2 matches 8 bases. The V gene's germline CDR1 is SGHTA and CDR2 FQGTGA. There are 13 residues in the CDR3. J was trimmed by 5 bases and V by 2 bases; bases with no gene match: 1. CDR3 in DNA: TGTGCCAGCAGCTTAGGCGGGAGGGAGACCCAGTACTTC. The encoded protein is CASSLGGRETQYF.

The chain couples TRBV15 to TRBJ2-1; 16 nucleotides line up with TRBD2. CDR1 and CDR2 (germline): LNHNV, YYDKDF (reference sequence). J lost 5 bases, V lost 5 bases, and 12 bases had no gene match. The CDR3 runs to 19 residues. CDR3 DNA sequence: TGTGCCACCAGCCCGGCGGGGACTAGCGGGAGGGCGCTCCACAATGAGCAGTTCTTC. Its translation: CATSPAGTSGRALHNEQFF.

The CDR3 DNA reads as TGTGCCAGCAGCCTCGACAGGGCGATGAACACTGAAGCTTTCTTT. Translating it yields CASSLDRAMNTEAFF. The chain joins TRBV6-1 to TRBJ1-1; TRBD1 matches at 7 bases. The CDR3 is made up of 15 amino acids. V was clipped by 6 bases and J by 0 bases; unmatched bases: 7. Germline V gene lookup returns CDR1 MNHNS and CDR2 SASEGT.

V usage is TRBV28 and J usage is TRBJ2-3; a weak D match, TRBD1 (5 bases). Germline V gene sequence: CDR1 MDHEN, CDR2 SYDVKM. Trimming pared 4 bases from V and 2 bases from J, leaving 16 bases between. The CDR3 is 16 amino acids. CDR3 DNA sequence: TGTGCCAGCAGTTCGGGCGACAGAAGAGACACAGATACGCAGTATTTT. Translating gives CASSSGDRRDTDTQYF.

Of note for this clone: A clone one base away is much larger, so this may be a read error. The rearrangement joins TRBV2 to TRBJ2-7; no firm D call. The CDR3 totals 12 residues. Germline CDR1 reads SNHLY; CDR2 reads FYNNEI. With 6 bases removed from V and 3 bases from J, the gap between germline ends came to 9 bases. The CDR3 region is CASSWTGYEQYF. DNA of the CDR3: TGTGCCAGCAGCTGGACGGGCTACGAGCAGTACTTC.

The chain couples TRBV11-3 to TRBJ2-2; D is uncertain. The CDR3 runs 14 residues. The germline CDR1 and CDR2 sequences are SGHNT and YENEEA. Trimming pared 3 bases from V and 1 base from J, leaving 6 bases between. The CDR3 DNA reads as TGTGCCAGCAGCTTGGACGGGAACACCGGGGAGCTGTTTTTT. Protein: CASSLDGNTGELFF.

The V gene is TRBV9, the J gene TRBJ2-7; D is unclear. This CDR3 is 15 amino acids long. Germline V gene data show CDR1 as SGDLS and CDR2 as YYNGEE. V lost 0 bases, J lost 2 bases, and 12 bases lay in between. The CDR3 sequence: CASSVDVGSAYEQYF. CDR3 DNA sequence: TGTGCCAGCAGCGTAGATGTAGGGTCAGCCTACGAGCAGTACTTC.

The gene calls are TRBV25-1 and TRBJ2-5; 9 bases are a match to TRBD2. This CDR3 has 15 residues. Germline CDR1 reads MGHDK; CDR2 reads SYGVNS. V lost 1 base to trimming and J lost 6 bases; unmatched junction nucleotides: 6. The CDR3 region is CASSELTSGRKTQYF. The CDR3, as DNA: TGTGCCAGCAGTGAATTGACTAGCGGCAGAAAGACCCAGTACTTC.

V and J are TRBV18 and TRBJ2-4, with 7 bases identical to TRBD2. The CDR3 consists of 16 residues. The germline gives CDR1 KGHSH, CDR2 LQKENI. J gave up 1 base and V 1 base, and 4 bases lay outside the gene matches. CDR3 amino acids: CASSPQGGVAKNIQYF. For the CDR3, the DNA is TGTGCCAGCTCACCACAGGGAGGGGTCGCCAAAAACATTCAGTACTTC.

The DNA of the CDR3 is TGTGCCTGGGTCCCGGACCGGGGGCTCGAGCAGTACTTC. This sequence encodes CAWVPDRGLEQYF. V gene TRBV30 combines with J gene TRBJ2-7; D may correspond to TRBD1 or TRBD2 (6 bases each). In germline, CDR1 is GTSNPN, CDR2 SVGIG (reference sequence). V gave up 5 bases and J gave up 6 bases, with 17 bases separating them. This CDR3 spans 13 amino acids.

This clone was recorded only once. The chain's CDR3 is CASSYRSTTNEKLFF. In nucleotides, the CDR3 is TGTGCCAGCAGTTATAGGTCCACAACTAATGAAAAACTGTTTTTT. This chain uses TRBV6-5 with TRBJ1-4; the D is unclear. Germline CDR1 and CDR2: MNHEY and SVGAGI. V was cut by 3 bases and J by 0 bases, with 8 bases left in between. CDR3 size: 15 residues.

This clone was observed a handful of times. The chain employs TRBV2 and TRBJ1-3, with D unclear. Trimming took 0 bases from V and 4 from J, leaving 4 bases between them. Germline lookup yields CDR1 SNHLY and CDR2 FYNNEI. The CDR3 is made up of 13 amino acids. The CDR3 nucleotides read TGTGCCAGCAGTGAAGCGGGGGGAAACACCATATATTTT. It yields the protein CASSEAGGNTIYF.

This clone was observed a single time. V usage is TRBV5-1 and J usage is TRBJ2-7; a weak D match, TRBD2 (5 bases). Trimming removed 0 bases from V and 0 bases from J, with 13 bases in between. The germline gives CDR1 SGHRS, CDR2 YFSETQ. This CDR3 has 16 amino acids. The CDR3 is CASSLVLDSSSYEQYF. CDR3 coding DNA: TGCGCCAGCAGCTTGGTATTGGACTCGAGCTCCTACGAGCAGTACTTC.

Here the CDR3 DNA reads TGTGCCAGCAGTTCTGCCGGGGCCGGGGAGCTGTTTTTT. It is translated as CASSSAGAGELFF. V gene TRBV27 combines with J gene TRBJ2-2; D possibly corresponds to TRBD2 (5 bases). The germline CDR1 and CDR2 sequences are MNHEY and SMNVEV (reference sequence). The length of the CDR3 is 13 residues. V shed 4 bases and J shed 6 bases, with 9 bases lying between them.

The chain has TRBV19 and TRBJ2-7; either TRBD1 or TRBD2 may fit D (5 bases each). V shed 1 base and J shed 2 bases, with 9 bases lying between them. Germline values: CDR1 LNHDA, CDR2 SQIVND (reference sequence). This CDR3 has 14 amino acids. The CDR3 nucleotides are TGTGCCAGTAGTATAGGGGGGAACCCCTACGAGCAGTACTTC. Translating gives CASSIGGNPYEQYF. The whole variable domain, remainder taken from reference TRBV19 and TRBJ2-7, is DGGITQSPKYLFRKEGQNVTLSCEQNLNHDAMYWYRQDPGQGLRLIYYSQIVNDFQKGDIAEGYSVSREKKESFPLTVTSAQKNPTAFYLCASSIGGNPYEQYFGPGTRLTVT.

This clone was observed a few times. This rearrangement joins TRBV2 to TRBJ2-1; 8 bases line up with TRBD2. Germline CDR1 reads SNHLY; CDR2 reads FYNNEI. Unmatched junction bases numbered 6, after V lost 8 bases and J lost 3 bases. The length of the CDR3 is 14 residues. This CDR3 reads CASGSGIYYNEQFF. The CDR3, as DNA: TGTGCCAGCGGTAGCGGGATCTACTACAATGAGCAGTTCTTC. Combining the CDR3 with reference TRBV2 and TRBJ2-1 gives the whole variable domain EPEVTQTPSHQVTQMGQEVILRCVPISNHLYFYWYRQILGQKVEFLVSFYNNEISEKSEIFDDQFSVERPDGSNFTLKIRSTKLEDSAMYFCASGSGIYYNEQFFGPGTRLTVL.

The table lists this clone with many counts. The chain has TRBV2 and TRBJ2-2, with D perhaps TRBD2 (5 bases). V dropped 0 bases and J dropped 13 bases, with 9 bases sitting between them. Germline loops: CDR1 SNHLY, CDR2 FYNNEI. The CDR3 has 12 residues. The CDR3 loop reads CASSEAGVGLFF. In DNA form, the CDR3 reads TGTGCCAGCAGTGAAGCGGGAGTTGGGCTGTTTTTT.

The chain joins TRBV9 to TRBJ2-5; 7 bases fit TRBD1. The CDR3 loop spans 18 amino acids. Germline lookup yields CDR1 SGDLS and CDR2 YYNGEE. The V gene end was trimmed by 1 base and the J gene end by 2 bases; junction bases not matched to a gene: 14. CDR3 sequence reads: CASSVSGTDTMGQETQYF. The CDR3 DNA sequence: TGTGCCAGCAGCGTATCCGGGACAGATACGATGGGGCAAGAGACCCAGTACTTC.

The rearrangement links TRBV6-6 to TRBJ2-7; 9 nucleotides line up with TRBD2. The CDR3 consists of 13 residues. V shed 2 bases, J shed 6 bases, and the junction held 2 bases outside the gene matches. The germline V gene encodes CDR1 MNHNY and CDR2 SVGAGI (reference sequence). The CDR3 DNA reads TGTGCCAGCAGTTACGAAGCGGGGGGCGAGCAGTACTTC. Its protein is CASSYEAGGEQYF.

This chain connects TRBV5-4 to TRBJ1-3; TRBD1 agrees at 7 bases. Per the germline V gene, CDR1 is SGHNT and CDR2 is YYREEE (reference sequence). The CDR3 runs to 18 residues. The junction had 11 bases not matched to a gene; V was cut back by 0 bases and J by 2 bases. The DNA for the CDR3 is TGTGCCAGCAGCTTGGGCTCCCAGGGGGGGAGCCCTGGAAACACCATATATTTT. Translated, it gives CASSLGSQGGSPGNTIYF.